Below, 21 T cell receptor beta chains from the same sample are listed, as sequenced in a study of identical twins. MiXCR, run by TCRdb on the 5' RACE reads, gives a single entry per CDR3 protein. The profile shows hundreds of thousands of distinct CDR3 sequences, 15% to 20% of them singletons. These data were also reused for a study on T cells expressing NK-cell markers.

Source material: PBMCs. These receptors were obtained from a young woman in good health.

This sequence joins TRBV9 and TRBJ2-5; 9 nucleotides match TRBD1. This CDR3 is built from 15 residues. The junction had 8 bases not matched to a gene; V was cut back by 6 bases and J by 2 bases. CDR1 is SGDLS, CDR2 YYNGEE, per germline. CDR3 region: CASTQGTGRQETQYF. As DNA, the CDR3 is TGTGCCAGCACCCAAGGGACAGGGCGTCAAGAGACCCAGTACTTC. Together with reference TRBV9 and TRBJ2-5, the CDR3 gives the full variable domain: DSGVTQTPKHLITATGQRVTLRCSPRSGDLSVYWYQQSLDQGLQFLIQYYNGEERAKGNILERFSAQQFPDLHSELNLSSLELGDSALYFCASTQGTGRQETQYFGPGTRLLVL.

J is TRBJ2-7 and V is TRBV6-5; D gene ambiguous. Germline CDR1 is MNHEY and CDR2 is SVGAGI. V was cut by 3 bases and J by 6 bases, with 6 bases left in between. The CDR3 is 11 residues long. The CDR3 here is CASSYQREQYF. The CDR3 DNA sequence: TGTGCCAGCAGTTATCAGCGCGAGCAGTACTTC.

The chain carries TRBV9 and TRBJ2-1; TRBD2 agrees at 8 bases. Germline V lookup: CDR1 SGDLS, CDR2 YYNGEE. This CDR3 region has 16 residues. V trimming: 0 bases; J trimming: 9 bases; junction bases outside the gene matches: 11. In DNA, the CDR3 is TGTGCCAGCAGCGTAGACAGCGGGAGCCTAGCTGGTGAGCAGTTCTTC. Protein product: CASSVDSGSLAGEQFF.

The CDR3, as DNA: TGCAGTGCTAGAAAAGGGGGACTAGCTAACACCGGGGAGCTGTTTTTT. This encodes CSARKGGLANTGELFF. J is TRBJ2-2 and V is TRBV20-1; 9 nucleotides align to TRBD2. Germline assignment: CDR1 DFQATT and CDR2 SNEGSKA (reference sequence). V was pared by 2 bases and J by 2 bases, with 6 bases of the junction left unmatched. The CDR3 sequence is 16 residues long.

The genes are TRBV24-1 and TRBJ2-3; 9 bases fit TRBD2. This CDR3 has 16 residues. From germline, CDR1 is KGHDR and CDR2 SFDVKD. V shed 1 base and J 7 bases; nucleotides not matched to a gene: 8. CDR3 in amino acids: CATSDLTGTSRYTQYF. The CDR3 nucleotides are TGTGCCACCAGTGATTTAACGGGGACTAGCCGGTATACGCAGTATTTT.

V gene TRBV7-9 combines with J gene TRBJ2-5; TRBD2 aligns across 7 bases. Germline V gene sequence: CDR1 SEHNR, CDR2 FQNEAQ (reference sequence). V shed 1 base and J 5 bases; nucleotides not matched to a gene: 10. The CDR3 has 16 amino acids. The chain's CDR3 is CASSLVRAGRLETQYF. CDR3 DNA sequence: TGTGCCAGCAGCTTAGTCCGAGCGGGAAGGTTGGAGACCCAGTACTTC.

The gene calls are TRBV20-1 and TRBJ1-5; perhaps TRBD1 as D (6 bases). Germline V gives CDR1 DFQATT, CDR2 SNEGSKA (reference sequence). V lost 5 bases to trimming and J lost 2 bases, with 13 bases between them. The length of the CDR3 is 14 residues. The CDR3 here is CSALPGAGNQPQHF. CDR3 nucleotides: TGCAGTGCTCTCCCAGGGGCGGGCAATCAGCCCCAGCATTTT.

V is TRBV30 and J is TRBJ2-7; TRBD2 agrees at 7 bases. Germline CDR1 is GTSNPN and CDR2 is SVGIG (reference sequence). J was trimmed by 3 bases and V by 4 bases; bases with no gene match: 9. This CDR3 contains 14 residues. The CDR3 reads CAWTERRGSYEQYF. The CDR3 bases are TGTGCCTGGACCGAACGGCGGGGGAGCTACGAGCAGTACTTC.

This clonotype showed up just a few times. The chain combines TRBV6-5 with TRBJ2-5, with D maybe TRBD1 (6 bases). The germline V gene has CDR1 MNHEY and CDR2 SVGAGI. V was shortened by 0 bases and J by 5 bases, with 16 bases between the two germline ends. This CDR3 contains 16 residues. The CDR3 loop is CASSYSIMGAGETQYF. CDR3 coding DNA: TGTGCCAGCAGTTACTCGATTATGGGGGCCGGGGAGACCCAGTACTTC.

About this clonotype: Since the CDR3 does not end with the conserved phenylalanine or tryptophan, this likely comes from a read error. It is unclear where the CDR3 begins or ends on the DNA, so no DNA is shown, and the CDR3 is as TCRdb lists it. This chain joins TRBV21-1 and TRBJ2-3; TRBD2, the table's D call, was not compared with the DNA. TRBV21-1 is given as a pseudogene. The CDR3 numbers 11 amino acids, ends counted. The CDR3: CASSKSQPGPG.

This clonotype showed up just once. The chain couples TRBV7-2 to TRBJ1-2; D is uncertain. There are 12 residues in the CDR3. Trimming shortened V by 6 bases and J by 10 bases, and 15 bases separated the two germline ends. CDR1 SGHTA and CDR2 FQGNSA come from the germline V gene. CDR3 sequence reads: CASRPTFPDYTF. CDR3 sequence (DNA): TGTGCCAGCAGGCCGACCTTCCCGGACTACACCTTC.

The table lists this clonotype with many counts. Compared with germline, one end of the junction differs, possibly owing to a read error. The chain combines TRBV7-7 with TRBJ2-3; no reliable D call. Germline V gene data show CDR1 as SSHAT and CDR2 as FNYEAQ (reference sequence). The CDR3 covers 14 residues. The DNA of the CDR3 is TGTGCTAGCAGCTTAAATGTTCGTACGGGCGCGCAGTATTTT. This sequence encodes CASSLNVRTGAQYF.

The chain is built from TRBV18 and TRBJ1-2; D ambiguous. Germline assignment: CDR1 KGHSH and CDR2 LQKENI. V lost 0 bases to trimming and J lost 5 bases, with 10 bases between them. The length of the CDR3 is 14 residues. The CDR3 here is CASSPPSGVYGYTF. CDR3 nucleotide sequence: TGTGCCAGCTCACCACCGTCCGGGGTGTATGGCTACACCTTC.

This clonotype was counted a few times. This rearrangement joins TRBV20-1 to TRBJ2-7; 7 bases agree with TRBD2. The CDR3 has 13 amino acids. The germline CDR1 and CDR2 sequences are DFQATT and SNEGSKA (reference sequence). V shed 5 bases, J shed 0 bases, and the junction held 4 bases outside the gene matches. DNA of the CDR3: TGCAGTGCTCACCGGGACTACTCCTACGAGCAGTACTTC. It translates to CSAHRDYSYEQYF.

V and J are TRBV5-5 and TRBJ2-5, with D perhaps TRBD1 or TRBD2 (5 bases each). Germline assignment: CDR1 SGHKS and CDR2 YYEKEE (reference sequence). Trimming cost V 4 bases and J 5 bases, with 18 bases left between them. The CDR3 consists of 15 residues. CDR3 amino acids: CASSKTGTGGETQYF. CDR3 DNA: TGTGCCAGCAGCAAGACCGGGACGGGCGGGGAGACCCAGTACTTC.

This chain links TRBV5-6 with TRBJ2-1, with D hard to call. The V gene lost 4 bases and the J gene lost 5 bases, with 22 bases spanning the gap. CDR1 and CDR2 from the germline V gene are SGHDT and YYEEEE. The CDR3 has 17 residues. For the CDR3, the DNA is TGTGCCAGCAGCCAATCGCACTACCGCGCCAGGAACAATGAGCAGTTCTTC. This gives the protein CASSQSHYRARNNEQFF.

The rearrangement joins TRBV28 to TRBJ1-1, with a possible D match to TRBD1 (6 bases). Germline loops: CDR1 MDHEN, CDR2 SYDVKM. Trimming took off 6 bases at V and 8 bases at J, with 10 bases between the two ends. The CDR3 runs 11 residues. CDR3 sequence: CASRTTGEAFF. The CDR3 nucleotides read TGTGCCAGCAGGACAACAGGGGAAGCTTTCTTT.

The chain combines TRBV5-1 with TRBJ1-1; possibly TRBD1 for D (5 bases). The V end lost 7 bases, the J end lost 4 bases, and 20 bases lay between the germline ends. CDR1 is SGHRS, CDR2 YFSETQ, per germline. The CDR3 extends over 15 amino acids. Written as DNA, the CDR3 is TGCGCCAGCGCCCAGAGTCTGGTGGGACTCACTGAAGCTTTCTTT. It is translated as CASAQSLVGLTEAFF.

The table lists this clonotype with a few counts. The J gene is TRBJ2-2, the V gene TRBV24-1; D not resolved. Germline loops: CDR1 KGHDR, CDR2 SFDVKD. The CDR3 loop spans 13 amino acids. Trimming removed 6 bases from V and 7 bases from J, with 11 bases in between. As DNA, the CDR3 is TGTGCCACCAGTTCCAGTCCAGGCGGGGAGCTGTTTTTT. It codes for CATSSSPGGELFF.

The table lists this clonotype with a few counts. The V gene is TRBV12-3 or TRBV12-4, the J gene TRBJ1-1; 8 bases are a match to TRBD1. Trimming took 2 bases from V and 11 from J; bases not matched to a gene: 7. The CDR3 has 13 residues. The CDR3 DNA reads TGTGCCAGCAGTTTAACAGGGGGGTTGAGGGCTTTCTTT. This codes for CASSLTGGLRAFF.

The rearrangement links TRBV5-1 to TRBJ2-1, with 7 nucleotides matching TRBD2. Trimming cost V 3 bases and J 4 bases; bases outside gene matches: 7. The germline gives CDR1 SGHRS, CDR2 YFSETQ. The CDR3 is 15 amino acids. CDR3 loop: CASSYGLVYYNEQFF. The CDR3 DNA follows: TGCGCCAGCAGCTACGGACTAGTCTATTACAATGAGCAGTTCTTC.